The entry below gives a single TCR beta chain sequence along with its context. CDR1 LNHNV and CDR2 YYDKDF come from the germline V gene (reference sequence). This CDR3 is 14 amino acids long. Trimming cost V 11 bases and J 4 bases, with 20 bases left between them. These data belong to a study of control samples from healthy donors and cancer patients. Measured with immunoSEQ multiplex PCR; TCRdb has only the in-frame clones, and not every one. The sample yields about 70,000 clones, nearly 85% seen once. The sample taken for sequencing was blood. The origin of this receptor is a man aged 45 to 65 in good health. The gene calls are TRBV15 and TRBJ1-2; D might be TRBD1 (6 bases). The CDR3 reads CASRGGRAPYGYTF. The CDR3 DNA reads TGTGCCTCCCGAGGGGGAAGGGCCCCCTATGGCTACACCTTC.